These 20 T cell receptor beta chains were all obtained from the same sample, sequenced in a study of cytomegalovirus exposure and HLA in healthy donors. Clones were read by immunoSEQ multiplex PCR, and TCRdb kept only the in-frame ones, dropping some. The data hold around 120,000 clones, with roughly nine tenths observed a single time. Specimen: PBMCs. The receptor source for this set is a man aged 18 to 30 in good health and CMV-seropositive.

V usage is TRBV5-4 and J usage is TRBJ2-2, with a tentative D call TRBD1 (6 bases). Trimming took off 3 bases at V and 4 bases at J, with 16 bases between the two ends. The length of the CDR3 is 16 residues. Per the germline V gene, CDR1 is SGHNT and CDR2 is YYREEE (reference sequence). The DNA of the CDR3 is TGTGCCAGCAGCTCCAACCAGGGGAAGGGCACCGGGGAGCTGTTTTTT. Translating gives CASSSNQGKGTGELFF.

V usage is TRBV7-2 and J usage is TRBJ1-6, with a weak D call TRBD1 (5 bases). The CDR3 runs 16 residues. Trimming took 5 bases from V and 6 from J, leaving 17 bases between them. The germline V gene has CDR1 SGHTA and CDR2 FQGNSA. In DNA, the CDR3 is TGTGCCAGCAGCCCCGCCACAGGACGGACTAATTCACCCCTCCACTTT. As protein: CASSPATGRTNSPLHF.

The chain uses TRBV13 and TRBJ2-5, with 8 bases identical to TRBD2. Trimming at V came to 8 bases and at J to 4 bases, leaving 6 bases not matched to a gene. The CDR3 runs 13 residues. CDR1 PRHDT and CDR2 FYEKMQ come from the germline V gene (reference sequence). The CDR3 here is CASAGRGGETQYF. The CDR3 nucleotides read TGTGCCAGCGCCGGGAGGGGAGGAGAGACCCAGTACTTC.

This chain uses TRBV7-9 with TRBJ2-2; 14 nucleotides align to TRBD2. CDR1 is SEHNR, CDR2 FQNEAQ, per germline (reference sequence). Unmatched junction bases numbered 13, after V lost 5 bases and J lost 5 bases. The CDR3 has 19 amino acids. The CDR3 DNA is TGTGCCAGCAGCCGCGGACTAGCGGGGGGTACATCAAAAACCGGGGAGCTGTTTTTT. Translation gives CASSRGLAGGTSKTGELFF.

This clone was recorded once. The chain employs TRBV25-1 and TRBJ1-1, with D possibly TRBD1 on 6 matching bases. Trimming cost V 6 bases and J 3 bases, with 11 bases left between them. CDR3 length equals 13 residues. CDR1 is MGHDK, CDR2 SYGVNS, per germline. DNA of the CDR3: TGTGCCAGCAGCAAAGACAGGCACACTGAAGCTTTCTTT. Protein: CASSKDRHTEAFF.

V usage is TRBV10-3 and J usage is TRBJ2-1, with TRBD1 matching over 8 bases. CDR3 length: 15 amino acids. V shed 9 bases and J 9 bases; nucleotides not matched to a gene: 16. From germline, CDR1 is ENHRY and CDR2 SYGVKD. CDR3 in DNA: TGTGCCATTCGCCAACAGGGGGTCTTCCCCGGTGAGCAGTTCTTC. Residues: CAIRQQGVFPGEQFF.

The chain carries TRBV27 and TRBJ2-2; 7 bases line up with TRBD1. The length of the CDR3 is 15 residues. V trimming: 5 bases; J trimming: 3 bases; junction bases outside the gene matches: 6. Germline CDR1 reads MNHEY; CDR2 reads SMNVEV (reference sequence). CDR3 amino acids: CASSEGTGDTGELFF. CDR3 bases: TGTGCCAGCAGTGAAGGCACAGGGGACACCGGGGAGCTGTTTTTT.

This chain links TRBV4-2 with TRBJ2-1, with D perhaps TRBD1 (5 bases). Germline V lookup: CDR1 LGHNA, CDR2 YNFKEQ. This CDR3 is built from 14 residues. Trimming shortened V by 4 bases and J by 1 base, and 8 bases separated the two germline ends. This CDR3 is CASSLAGSYNEQFF. CDR3 nucleotides: TGTGCCAGCAGCCTGGCAGGGTCCTACAATGAGCAGTTCTTC.

This sequence joins TRBV15 and TRBJ1-1; D not certain. CDR1 and CDR2 from the germline V gene are LNHNV and YYDKDF (reference sequence). Trimming left V 3 bases short and J 4 bases short, with 6 bases between. The CDR3 contains 12 residues. Here the CDR3 reads CATSRAPTEAFF. CDR3 nucleotide sequence: TGTGCCACCAGCAGGGCCCCCACTGAAGCTTTCTTT.

This clone was seen just once. J is TRBJ1-5 and V is TRBV28, with TRBD1 matching over 11 bases. V trimming: 7 bases; J trimming: 7 bases; junction bases outside the gene matches: 9. The length of the CDR3 is 15 residues. CDR1 is MDHEN, CDR2 SYDVKM, per germline. In DNA form, the CDR3 reads TGTGCCAGCACCCGGGACAGGGGGGGAGGGCAGCCCCAGCATTTT. It translates to CASTRDRGGGQPQHF.

The chain's CDR3 is CASSGTSSRGETQYF. CDR3 sequence (DNA): TGCGCCAGCAGCGGGACTAGCTCACGAGGAGAGACCCAGTACTTC. This chain uses TRBV5-1 with TRBJ2-5; 9 nucleotides line up with TRBD2. Germline V lookup: CDR1 SGHRS, CDR2 YFSETQ. CDR3 length: 15 amino acids. With 4 bases clipped from V and 4 bases from J, the junction kept 8 bases outside the gene matches.

CDR3 DNA: TGTGCCAGCTCACAGGGTATTCAGCCCCAGCATTTT. Amino acids: CASSQGIQPQHF. V and J are TRBV7-9 and TRBJ1-5; perhaps TRBD1 as D (6 bases). The CDR3 length is 12 residues. The V end was cut by 8 bases, the J end by 6 bases, with 11 bases between. CDR1 SEHNR and CDR2 FQNEAQ come from the germline V gene (reference sequence).

V usage is TRBV4-2 and J usage is TRBJ2-1, with no clear D. This CDR3 is 15 amino acids long. The V end was cut by 0 bases, the J end by 0 bases, with 6 bases between. Germline V gene lookup returns CDR1 LGHNA and CDR2 YNFKEQ. The CDR3 is CASSQDSPSYNEQFF. The CDR3 DNA reads TGTGCCAGCAGCCAAGACTCCCCCTCCTACAATGAGCAGTTCTTC.

The V gene is TRBV5-6, the J gene TRBJ2-2, with D maybe TRBD2 (7 bases). Trimming took off 5 bases at V and 0 bases at J, with 11 bases between the two ends. Germline CDR1 reads SGHDT; CDR2 reads YYEEEE. This CDR3 has 15 amino acids. CDR3 sequence: CASRGGDTNTGELFF. DNA for the CDR3: TGTGCCAGCAGAGGGGGGGATACGAACACCGGGGAGCTGTTTTTT.

The CDR3 region has the DNA TGTGCCAGCAGACCCGGGGGTAGGGAGACCCAGTACTTC. Translated, it gives CASRPGGRETQYF. This rearrangement joins TRBV6-5 to TRBJ2-5; a weak D match, TRBD2 (6 bases). Germline values: CDR1 MNHEY, CDR2 SVGAGI. Between the trimmed V and J ends, which lost 6 bases and 5 bases, there was a span of 13 bases. CDR3 length: 13 residues.

The genes are TRBV10-2 and TRBJ1-4; TRBD1 matches at 10 bases. J lost 6 bases, V lost 7 bases, and 11 bases had no gene match. The CDR3 has 16 residues. The germline V gene has CDR1 WSHSY and CDR2 SAAADI. CDR3 DNA: TGCGCCAGCAAAAAATCCCCGGGACAGGGGTATGAAAAACTGTTTTTT. Its translation is CASKKSPGQGYEKLFF.

The CDR3 region is CASSLSSFDRTDTQYF. The CDR3 DNA reads TGTGCCAGCAGTTTATCCTCCTTCGACAGGACAGATACGCAGTATTTT. The V gene is TRBV27, the J gene TRBJ2-3; D perhaps matches TRBD1 (6 bases). CDR1 and CDR2 (germline): MNHEY, SMNVEV (reference sequence). V was pared by 0 bases and J by 3 bases, with 13 bases between. There are 16 residues in the CDR3.

The chain employs TRBV5-4 and TRBJ1-3; TRBD1 is a possible D gene (6 bases). The CDR3 runs 15 residues. The V end was cut by 0 bases, the J end by 4 bases, with 11 bases between. Germline V gene lookup returns CDR1 SGHNT and CDR2 YYREEE (reference sequence). CDR3 sequence: CASSLGTDRGNTIYF. In DNA form, the CDR3 reads TGTGCCAGCAGCTTGGGGACGGACAGAGGAAACACCATATATTTT. Filled out from reference TRBV5-4 and TRBJ1-3, the complete variable domain reads ETGVTQSPTHLIKTRGQQVTLRCSSQSGHNTVSWYQQALGQGPQFIFQYYREEENGRGNFPPRFSGLQFPNYSSELNVNALELDDSALYLCASSLGTDRGNTIYFGEGSWLTVV.

This chain links TRBV5-6 with TRBJ2-3; D remains unclear. There are 12 residues in the CDR3. Germline V gene data show CDR1 as SGHDT and CDR2 as YYEEEE. The germline V and J ends were trimmed by 0 bases and 3 bases, with 2 bases remaining between them. CDR3 region: CASSLATDTQYF. CDR3 sequence (DNA): TGTGCCAGCAGCTTGGCTACAGATACGCAGTATTTT.

This clone has a handful of counts. V is TRBV5-6 and J is TRBJ1-6; 9 nucleotides line up with TRBD1. This CDR3 spans 17 amino acids. The V gene's germline CDR1 is SGHDT and CDR2 YYEEEE. The ends lost 3 bases at V and 8 bases at J; junction bases unmatched: 12. The CDR3 sequence is CASSSQSAQGAYSPLHF. CDR3 nucleotides: TGTGCCAGCAGCTCCCAATCGGCACAGGGGGCTTATTCACCCCTCCACTTT.